This TCR beta chain was captured in a study of shared clonotypes between healthy human individuals. Study-level information: CD8 memory received one plate per donor, CD8 naive two, CD4 memory three and CD4 naive three. Study outcomes and limitations: Naive subsets generally had larger estimated richness than memory subsets. Limitation of the genetic and exposure-history diversity represented came from the few donors.

This clone has just one count. What it binds is unknown. The study separated CD4+ cells into CD45RA+ naive and CD45RA-negative memory subsets. The table came from immunoSEQ multiplex PCR; TCRdb's copy has only in-frame clones and leaves some out. The sample has 2 million to 3 million clones, around nine tenths seen once. CDR3 length: 15 amino acids. Germline CDR1 SGHRS, CDR2 YFSETQ. Unmatched junction bases numbered 9, after V lost 4 bases and J lost 5 bases. The TCR comes from a man younger than 35 in good health. The sample comprised naive CD4+ T cells sorted from blood. Subset here: CD45RA+ positively selected. The rearrangement links TRBV5-1 to TRBJ2-7; 10 positions match TRBD1. The CDR3 bases are TGCGCCAGCAGCAGGGGACAGGGGAGCGCCCACGAGCAGTACTTC. Its translation is CASSRGQGSAHEQYF.